Listed here is a single T cell receptor (beta chain). Here immunoSEQ multiplex PCR was the method, and the copy in TCRdb shows in-frame clones only, minus some. The table includes tens of thousands of clones, roughly 92% detected once. This entry belongs to a study of T cell changes during pregnancy in multiple sclerosis. CDR3 length equals 11 residues. The source was peripheral blood, collected in the first trimester of pregnancy. This TCR came from a female donor with multiple sclerosis, enrolled in a pregnancy study. The genes are TRBV21-1 and TRBJ2-7; TRBD1, the D gene given by the table, was not confirmed from the DNA. TRBV21-1 is a listed pseudogene. The chain's CDR3 is CASSRGGEQYF. CDR3 in DNA: TGTGCCAGCAGCAGGGGCGGCGAGCAGTACTTC.